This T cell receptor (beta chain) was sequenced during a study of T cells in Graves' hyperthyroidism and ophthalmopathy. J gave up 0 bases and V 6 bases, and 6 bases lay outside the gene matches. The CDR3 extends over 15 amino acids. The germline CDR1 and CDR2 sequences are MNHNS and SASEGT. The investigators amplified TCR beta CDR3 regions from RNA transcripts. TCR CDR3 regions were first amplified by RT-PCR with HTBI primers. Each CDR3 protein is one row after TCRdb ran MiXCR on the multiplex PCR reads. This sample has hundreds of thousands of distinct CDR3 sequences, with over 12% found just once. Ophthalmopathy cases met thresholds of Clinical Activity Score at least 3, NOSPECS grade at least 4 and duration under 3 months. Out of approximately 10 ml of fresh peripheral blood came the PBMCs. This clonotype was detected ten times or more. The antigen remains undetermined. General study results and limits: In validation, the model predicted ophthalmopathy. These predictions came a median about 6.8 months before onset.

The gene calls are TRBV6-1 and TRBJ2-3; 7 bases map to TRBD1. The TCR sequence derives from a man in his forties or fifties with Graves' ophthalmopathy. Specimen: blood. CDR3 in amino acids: CASRYRGTSTDTQYF. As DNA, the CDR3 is TGTGCCAGCAGGTACAGGGGTACTAGCACAGATACGCAGTATTTT.